Listed below are T cell receptor beta chains from one sample, sequenced in a study of blood T cells in healthy people across ages. Using its own MiXCR run on the 5' RACE reads, TCRdb lists one record per CDR3 protein. The sample has approximately 760,000 distinct CDR3 sequences, more than 20% seen once. These data were likewise used in another study, on T cells of mothers and their children.

Sequencing used blood. Every receptor here comes from a boy aged 5-17 years in good health. Each CDR3 is given with its conserved first and last residue. D genes are given only for firm matches. Clone size, where shown, is once, few, many, or a class for clones that have expanded.

abundance: few
v_gene: TRBV20-1
d_gene: .
j_gene: TRBJ2-7
CDR3aa: CSASFRGSYEQYF
CDR3nt: TGCAGTGCTAGCTTTAGGGGTTCCTACGAGCAGTACTTC

abundance: few
v_gene: TRBV6-2/TRBV6-3
d_gene: TRBD2
j_gene: TRBJ2-2
CDR3aa: CASSWPGLEIGNTGELFF
CDR3nt: TGTGCCAGCAGTTGGCCGGGACTAGAAATAGGGAACACCGGGGAGCTGTTTTTT

abundance: .
v_gene: TRBV15
d_gene: .
j_gene: TRBJ2-7
CDR3aa: CATQGGDSPYEQYF
CDR3nt: TGTGCCACCCAGGGGGGGGACAGTCCCTACGAGCAGTACTTC

abundance: few
v_gene: TRBV25-1
d_gene: .
j_gene: TRBJ1-2
CDR3aa: CASSEDGPVDYYGYTF
CDR3nt: TGTGCCAGCAGTGAAGACGGACCGGTCGACTACTATGGCTACACCTTC

abundance: few
v_gene: TRBV9
d_gene: .
j_gene: TRBJ2-3
CDR3aa: CANSVVPGAKTDTQYF
CDR3nt: TGTGCCAACAGCGTAGTTCCGGGGGCGAAGACAGATACGCAGTATTTT

abundance: .
v_gene: TRBV5-6
d_gene: .
j_gene: TRBJ1-3
CDR3aa: CASSFQGSSRNTIYF
CDR3nt: TGTGCCAGCAGCTTTCAGGGGAGTAGTAGAAACACCATATATTTT

abundance: few
v_gene: TRBV10-3
d_gene: .
j_gene: TRBJ2-5
CDR3aa: CAISENRQETQYF
CDR3nt: TGTGCCATCAGTGAAAATCGCCAAGAGACCCAGTACTTC

abundance: .
v_gene: TRBV20-1
d_gene: TRBD1
j_gene: TRBJ2-3
CDR3aa: CSARIWDRDMDTQYF
CDR3nt: TGCAGTGCTAGAATTTGGGACAGGGACATGGATACGCAGTATTTT

abundance: .
v_gene: TRBV20-1
d_gene: .
j_gene: TRBJ1-1
CDR3aa: CSARDRVRVGTEAFF
CDR3nt: TGCAGTGCTAGAGATAGGGTCAGGGTAGGCACTGAAGCTTTCTTT

abundance: few
v_gene: TRBV7-9
d_gene: .
j_gene: TRBJ2-7
CDR3aa: CASTLVGEKQYF
CDR3nt: TGTGCCAGCACCCTGGTAGGGGAGAAGCAGTACTTC

abundance: few
v_gene: TRBV12-3/TRBV12-4
d_gene: .
j_gene: TRBJ2-7
CDR3aa: CASPVIGGGVTSEQYF
CDR3nt: TGTGCCAGCCCGGTTATCGGCGGCGGGGTGACATCCGAGCAGTACTTC

abundance: .
v_gene: TRBV7-9
d_gene: TRBD2
j_gene: TRBJ2-5
CDR3aa: CASTLAGLEETQYF
CDR3nt: TGTGCCAGCACCCTAGCGGGTCTCGAAGAGACCCAGTACTTC

abundance: .
v_gene: TRBV4-3
d_gene: .
j_gene: TRBJ2-3
CDR3aa: CASGLEGGSADTQYF
CDR3nt: TGCGCCAGCGGCCTGGAAGGGGGAAGCGCAGATACGCAGTATTTT

abundance: few
v_gene: TRBV29-1
d_gene: TRBD1
j_gene: TRBJ2-1
CDR3aa: CSVESQGAHYNEQFF
CDR3nt: TGCAGCGTTGAGAGTCAGGGGGCTCATTACAATGAGCAGTTCTTC

abundance: few
v_gene: TRBV4-1
d_gene: TRBD1
j_gene: TRBJ2-7
CDR3aa: CASSQDGDYTGGEQYF
CDR3nt: TGCGCCAGCAGCCAAGATGGGGATTATACAGGGGGAGAGCAGTACTTC

abundance: .
v_gene: TRBV20-1
d_gene: .
j_gene: TRBJ1-2
CDR3aa: CSARDLSDGYTF
CDR3nt: TGCAGTGCTAGAGATCTCAGCGATGGCTACACCTTC